The clone carrying this TCR beta chain was found once. The method was immunoSEQ multiplex PCR; TCRdb's version includes in-frame clones alone and lacks a portion of them. The sample carries about 70,000 clones, around 90% recorded once. This CDR3 has 13 residues. From germline, CDR1 is SGHRS and CDR2 YFSETQ. Trimming took off 7 bases at V and 1 base at J, with 9 bases between the two ends. The data belong to a study of OX40 agonist ivuxolimab in advanced cancers. Across the study: The dose of intravenous ivuxolimab that patients received every 2 weeks ranged from 0.01 to 10 mg/kg.

This receptor was taken from an adult with an advanced solid tumor such as melanoma, head and neck, liver or kidney cancer. The V gene is TRBV5-1, the J gene TRBJ2-1; D might be TRBD1 or TRBD2, each matching 5 bases. Sample: CD4+ or CD8+ T cells sorted from blood, taken in a trial of the OX40 agonist ivuxolimab. The CDR3 loop reads CASGTESYNEQFF. DNA for the CDR3: TGCGCCAGCGGGACCGAATCCTACAATGAGCAGTTCTTC.